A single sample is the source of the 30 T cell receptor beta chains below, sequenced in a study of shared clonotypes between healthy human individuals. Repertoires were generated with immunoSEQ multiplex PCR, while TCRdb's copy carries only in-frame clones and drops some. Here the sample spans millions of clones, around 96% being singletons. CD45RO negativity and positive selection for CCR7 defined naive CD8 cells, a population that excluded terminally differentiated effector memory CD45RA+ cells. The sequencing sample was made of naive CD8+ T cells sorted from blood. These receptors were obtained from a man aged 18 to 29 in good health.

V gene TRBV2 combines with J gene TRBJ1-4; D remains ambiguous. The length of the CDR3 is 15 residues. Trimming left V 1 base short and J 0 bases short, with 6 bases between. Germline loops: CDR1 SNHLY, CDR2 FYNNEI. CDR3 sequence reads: CASSEDGATNEKLFF. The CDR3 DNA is TGTGCCAGCAGTGAAGATGGTGCAACTAATGAAAAACTGTTTTTT.

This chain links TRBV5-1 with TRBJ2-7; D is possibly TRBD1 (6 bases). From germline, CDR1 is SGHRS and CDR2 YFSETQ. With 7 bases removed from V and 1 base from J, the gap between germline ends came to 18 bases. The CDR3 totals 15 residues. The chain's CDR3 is CASGFGTSASYEQYF. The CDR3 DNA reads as TGCGCCAGCGGGTTCGGGACATCGGCTTCCTACGAGCAGTACTTC.

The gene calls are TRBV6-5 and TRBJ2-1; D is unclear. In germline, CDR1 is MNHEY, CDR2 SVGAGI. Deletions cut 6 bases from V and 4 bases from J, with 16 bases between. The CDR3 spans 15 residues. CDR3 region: CASSPSVRWYNEQFF. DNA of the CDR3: TGTGCCAGCAGCCCATCGGTACGGTGGTACAATGAGCAGTTCTTC.

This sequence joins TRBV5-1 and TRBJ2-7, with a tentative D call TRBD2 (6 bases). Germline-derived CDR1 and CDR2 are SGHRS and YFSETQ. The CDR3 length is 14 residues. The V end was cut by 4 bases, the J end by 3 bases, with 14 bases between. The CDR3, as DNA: TGCGCCAGCAGCCCGTCTGGGGAGGTCTACGAGCAGTACTTC. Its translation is CASSPSGEVYEQYF.

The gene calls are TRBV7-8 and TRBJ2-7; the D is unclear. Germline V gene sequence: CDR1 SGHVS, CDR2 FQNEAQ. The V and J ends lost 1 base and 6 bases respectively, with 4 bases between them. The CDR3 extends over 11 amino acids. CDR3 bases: TGTGCCAGCAGCTTAGTTAGCGAGCAGTACTTC. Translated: CASSLVSEQYF.

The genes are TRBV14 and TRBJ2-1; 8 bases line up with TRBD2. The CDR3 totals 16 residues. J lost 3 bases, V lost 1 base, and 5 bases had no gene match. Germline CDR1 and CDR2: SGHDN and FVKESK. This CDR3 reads CASSQVTSVDYNEQFF. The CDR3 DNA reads TGTGCCAGCAGCCAAGTGACTAGCGTGGACTACAATGAGCAGTTCTTC.

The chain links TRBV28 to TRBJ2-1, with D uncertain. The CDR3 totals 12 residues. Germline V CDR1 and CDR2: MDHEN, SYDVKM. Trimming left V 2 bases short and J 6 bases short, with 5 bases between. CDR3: CASSLNRNEQFF. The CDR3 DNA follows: TGTGCCAGCAGTTTAAATCGCAATGAGCAGTTCTTC.

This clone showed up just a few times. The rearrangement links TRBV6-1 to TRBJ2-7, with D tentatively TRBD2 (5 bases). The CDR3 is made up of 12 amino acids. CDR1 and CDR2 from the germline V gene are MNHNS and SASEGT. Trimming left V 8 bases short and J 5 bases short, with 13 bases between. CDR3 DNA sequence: TGTGCCAGCCGGGCGGAGGTAAACGAGCAGTACTTC. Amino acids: CASRAEVNEQYF.

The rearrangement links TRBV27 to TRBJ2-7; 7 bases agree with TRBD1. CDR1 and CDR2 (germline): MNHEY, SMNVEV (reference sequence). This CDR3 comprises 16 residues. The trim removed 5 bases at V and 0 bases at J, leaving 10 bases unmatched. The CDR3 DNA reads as TGTGCCAGCAGTCCATGGACAGGTGATTTCTCCTACGAGCAGTACTTC. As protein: CASSPWTGDFSYEQYF.

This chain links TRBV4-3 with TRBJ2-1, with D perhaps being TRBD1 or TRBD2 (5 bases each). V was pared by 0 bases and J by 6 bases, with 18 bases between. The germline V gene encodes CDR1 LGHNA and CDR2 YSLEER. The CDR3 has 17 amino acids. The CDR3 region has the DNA TGCGCCAGCAGCCAAGACGTGGTGGGAGAGGGGACCAATGAGCAGTTCTTC. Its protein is CASSQDVVGEGTNEQFF.

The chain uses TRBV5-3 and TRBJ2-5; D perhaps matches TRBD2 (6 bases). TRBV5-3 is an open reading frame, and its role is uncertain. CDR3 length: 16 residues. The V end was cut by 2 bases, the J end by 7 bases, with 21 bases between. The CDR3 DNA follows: TGTGCCAGAAGCTTACGGGGGAGAGAGTCTGATGGGACCCAGTACTTC. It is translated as CARSLRGRESDGTQYF.

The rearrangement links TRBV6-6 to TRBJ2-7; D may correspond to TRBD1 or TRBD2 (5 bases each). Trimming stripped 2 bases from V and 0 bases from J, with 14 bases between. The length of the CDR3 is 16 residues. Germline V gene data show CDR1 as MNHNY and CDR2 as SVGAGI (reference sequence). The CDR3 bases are TGTGCCAGCAGTTACCCGGGGCAGGGTAGCTCCTACGAGCAGTACTTC. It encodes CASSYPGQGSSYEQYF.

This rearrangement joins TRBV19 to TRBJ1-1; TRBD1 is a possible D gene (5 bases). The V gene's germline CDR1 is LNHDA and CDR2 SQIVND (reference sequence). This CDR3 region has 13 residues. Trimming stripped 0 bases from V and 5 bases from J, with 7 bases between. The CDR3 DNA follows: TGTGCCAGTAGTATAGACCAGGGAACTGAAGCTTTCTTT. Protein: CASSIDQGTEAFF.

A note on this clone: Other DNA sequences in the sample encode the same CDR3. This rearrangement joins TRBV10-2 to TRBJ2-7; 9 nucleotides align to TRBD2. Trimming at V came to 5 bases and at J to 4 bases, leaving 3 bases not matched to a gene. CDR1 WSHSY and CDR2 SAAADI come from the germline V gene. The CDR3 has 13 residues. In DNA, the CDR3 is TGCGCCAGCAGTTTGGGACTAGCATACGAGCAGTACTTC. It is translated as CASSLGLAYEQYF.

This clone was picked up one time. CDR3 residues: CASSPLNEQFF. CDR3 DNA: TGTGCCAGCAGCCCACTCAATGAGCAGTTCTTC. This rearrangement joins TRBV14 to TRBJ2-1; D is unresolved. This CDR3 comprises 11 residues. Germline V gives CDR1 SGHDN, CDR2 FVKESK. Trimming stripped 4 bases from V and 6 bases from J, with 4 bases between.

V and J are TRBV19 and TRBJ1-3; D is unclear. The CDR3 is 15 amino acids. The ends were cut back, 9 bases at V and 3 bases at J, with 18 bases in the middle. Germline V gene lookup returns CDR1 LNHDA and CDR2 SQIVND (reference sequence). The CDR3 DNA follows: TGTGCCAGCCCAGCGTCTTGGGCCGGTGGAAACACCATATATTTT. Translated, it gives CASPASWAGGNTIYF. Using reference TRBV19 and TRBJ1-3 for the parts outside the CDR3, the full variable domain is DGGITQSPKYLFRKEGQNVTLSCEQNLNHDAMYWYRQDPGQGLRLIYYSQIVNDFQKGDIAEGYSVSREKKESFPLTVTSAQKNPTAFYLCASPASWAGGNTIYFGEGSWLTVV.

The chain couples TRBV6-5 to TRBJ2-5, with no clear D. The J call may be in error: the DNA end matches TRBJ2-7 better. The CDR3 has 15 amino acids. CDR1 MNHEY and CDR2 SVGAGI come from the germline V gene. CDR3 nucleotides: TGTGCCAGCAGTTACTCCGTTGAAGTCCTATACGAGCAGTACTTC. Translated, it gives CASSYSVEVLYEQYF.

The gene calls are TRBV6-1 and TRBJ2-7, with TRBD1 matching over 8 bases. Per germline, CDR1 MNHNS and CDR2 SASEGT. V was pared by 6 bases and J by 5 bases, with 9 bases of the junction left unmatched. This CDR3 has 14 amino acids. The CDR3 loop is CASRIRGRVDEQYF. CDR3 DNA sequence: TGTGCCAGCAGGATCAGGGGGCGCGTCGACGAGCAGTACTTC.

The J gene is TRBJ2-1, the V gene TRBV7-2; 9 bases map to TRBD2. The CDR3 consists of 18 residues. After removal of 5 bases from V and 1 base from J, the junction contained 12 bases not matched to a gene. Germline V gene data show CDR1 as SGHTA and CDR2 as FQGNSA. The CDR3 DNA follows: TGTGCCAGCAGCCCCTCCTGGACAACTAGCGGGTCCTACAATGAGCAGTTCTTC. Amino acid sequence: CASSPSWTTSGSYNEQFF.

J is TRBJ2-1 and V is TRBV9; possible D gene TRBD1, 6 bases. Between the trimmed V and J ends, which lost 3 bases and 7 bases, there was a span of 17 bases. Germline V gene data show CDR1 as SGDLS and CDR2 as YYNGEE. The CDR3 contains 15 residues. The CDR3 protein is CASSAPGAPTNEQFF. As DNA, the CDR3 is TGTGCCAGCAGCGCCCCAGGGGCGCCTACAAATGAGCAGTTCTTC.

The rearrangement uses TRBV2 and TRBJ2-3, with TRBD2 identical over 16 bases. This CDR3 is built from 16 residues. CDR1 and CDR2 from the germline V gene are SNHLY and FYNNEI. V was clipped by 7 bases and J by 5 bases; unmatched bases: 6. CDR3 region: CASTGTSGGAVDTQYF. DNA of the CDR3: TGTGCCAGCACCGGGACTAGCGGGGGGGCCGTAGATACGCAGTATTTT.

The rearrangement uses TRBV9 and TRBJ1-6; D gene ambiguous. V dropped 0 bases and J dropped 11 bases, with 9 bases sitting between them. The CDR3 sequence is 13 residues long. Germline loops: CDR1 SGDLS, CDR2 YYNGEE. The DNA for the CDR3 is TGTGCCAGCAGCGTAGGAGGGAACACACCCCTCCACTTT. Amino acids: CASSVGGNTPLHF.

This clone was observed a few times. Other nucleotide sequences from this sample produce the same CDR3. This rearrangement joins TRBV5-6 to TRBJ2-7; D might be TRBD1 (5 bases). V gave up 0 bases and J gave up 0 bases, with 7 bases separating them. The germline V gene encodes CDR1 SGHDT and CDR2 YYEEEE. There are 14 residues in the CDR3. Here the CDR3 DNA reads TGTGCCAGCAGCTTGGCAGGGAACTCCTACGAGCAGTACTTC. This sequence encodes CASSLAGNSYEQYF.

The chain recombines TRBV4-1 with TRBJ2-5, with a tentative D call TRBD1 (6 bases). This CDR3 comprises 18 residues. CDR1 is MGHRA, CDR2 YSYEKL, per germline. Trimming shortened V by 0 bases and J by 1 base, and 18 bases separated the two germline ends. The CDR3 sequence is CASSQDRTALYAQETQYF. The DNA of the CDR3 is TGCGCCAGCAGCCAAGATCGGACAGCCCTGTATGCCCAAGAGACCCAGTACTTC.

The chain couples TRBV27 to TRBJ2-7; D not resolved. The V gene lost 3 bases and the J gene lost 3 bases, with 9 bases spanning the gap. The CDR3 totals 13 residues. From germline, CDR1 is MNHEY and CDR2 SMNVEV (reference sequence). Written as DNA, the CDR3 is TGTGCCAGCAGTTTGGGGATGTTCTACGAGCAGTACTTC. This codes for CASSLGMFYEQYF.

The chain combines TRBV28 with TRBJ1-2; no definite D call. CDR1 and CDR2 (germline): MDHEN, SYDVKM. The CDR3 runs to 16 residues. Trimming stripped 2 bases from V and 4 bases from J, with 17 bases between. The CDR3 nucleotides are TGTGCCAGCAGTTTAGCCTTTCCCCAGAATAGCTATGGCTACACCTTC. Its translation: CASSLAFPQNSYGYTF.

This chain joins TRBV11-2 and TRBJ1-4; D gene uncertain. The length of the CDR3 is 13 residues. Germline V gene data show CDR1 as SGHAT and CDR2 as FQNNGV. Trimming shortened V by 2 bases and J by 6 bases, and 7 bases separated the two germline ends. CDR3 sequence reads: CASSLIPDEKLFF. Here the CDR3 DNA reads TGTGCCAGCAGCTTAATCCCGGATGAAAAACTGTTTTTT. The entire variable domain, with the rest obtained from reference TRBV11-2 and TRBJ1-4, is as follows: EAGVAQSPRYKIIEKRQSVAFWCNPISGHATLYWYQQILGQGPKLLIQFQNNGVVDDSQLPKDRFSAERLKGVDSTLKIQPAKLEDSAVYLCASSLIPDEKLFFGSGTQLSVL.

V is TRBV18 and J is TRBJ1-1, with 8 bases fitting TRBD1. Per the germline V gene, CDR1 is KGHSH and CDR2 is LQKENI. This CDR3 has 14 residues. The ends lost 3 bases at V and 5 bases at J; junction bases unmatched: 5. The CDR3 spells CASSPGQGGTEAFF. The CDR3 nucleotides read TGTGCCAGCTCACCCGGACAGGGCGGAACTGAAGCTTTCTTT.

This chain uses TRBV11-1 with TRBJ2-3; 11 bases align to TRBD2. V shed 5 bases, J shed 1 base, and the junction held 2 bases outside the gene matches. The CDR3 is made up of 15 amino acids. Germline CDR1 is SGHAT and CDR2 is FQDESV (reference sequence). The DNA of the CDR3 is TGTGCCAGCAGCAAGACTAGCGGGGGCACAGATACGCAGTATTTT. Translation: CASSKTSGGTDTQYF.

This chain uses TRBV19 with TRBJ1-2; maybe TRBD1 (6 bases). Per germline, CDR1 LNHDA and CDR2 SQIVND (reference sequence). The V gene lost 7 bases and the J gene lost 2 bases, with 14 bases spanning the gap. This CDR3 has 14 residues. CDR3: CASTRGLGNYGYTF. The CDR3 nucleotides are TGTGCCAGTACCCGGGGGCTGGGAAACTATGGCTACACCTTC.